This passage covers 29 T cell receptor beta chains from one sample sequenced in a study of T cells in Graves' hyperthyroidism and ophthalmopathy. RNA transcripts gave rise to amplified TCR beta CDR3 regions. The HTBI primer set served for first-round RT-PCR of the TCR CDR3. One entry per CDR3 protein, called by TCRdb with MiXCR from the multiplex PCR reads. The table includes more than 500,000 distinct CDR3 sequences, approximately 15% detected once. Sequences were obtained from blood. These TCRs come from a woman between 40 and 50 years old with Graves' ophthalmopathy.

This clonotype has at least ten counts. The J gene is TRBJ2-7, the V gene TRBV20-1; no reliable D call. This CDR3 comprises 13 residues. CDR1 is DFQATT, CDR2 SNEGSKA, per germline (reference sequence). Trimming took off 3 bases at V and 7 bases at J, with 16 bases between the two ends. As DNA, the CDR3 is TGCAGTGCTAGTTTGCCGAAATCTGGGGAGCAGTACTTC. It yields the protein CSASLPKSGEQYF.

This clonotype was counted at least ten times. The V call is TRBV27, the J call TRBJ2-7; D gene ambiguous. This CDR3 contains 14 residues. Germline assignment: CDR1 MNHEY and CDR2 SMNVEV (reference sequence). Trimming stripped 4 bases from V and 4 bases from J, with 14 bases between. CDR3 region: CASSSSRRPYEQYF. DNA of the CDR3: TGTGCCAGCAGTTCTTCCCGGCGCCCATACGAGCAGTACTTC.

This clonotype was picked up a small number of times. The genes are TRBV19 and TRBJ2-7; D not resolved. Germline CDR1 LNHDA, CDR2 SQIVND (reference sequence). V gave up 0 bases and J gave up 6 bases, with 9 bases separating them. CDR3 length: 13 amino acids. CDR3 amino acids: CASSIEGSGEQYF. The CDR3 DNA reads TGTGCCAGTAGTATAGAAGGTTCCGGCGAGCAGTACTTC.

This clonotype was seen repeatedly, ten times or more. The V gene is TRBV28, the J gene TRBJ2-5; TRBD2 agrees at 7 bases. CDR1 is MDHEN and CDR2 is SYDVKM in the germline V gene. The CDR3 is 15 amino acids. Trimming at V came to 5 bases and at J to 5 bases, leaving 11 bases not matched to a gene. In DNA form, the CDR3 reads TGTGCCAGCAGTCCACCCGTTGGGACTACGGAGACCCAGTACTTC. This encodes CASSPPVGTTETQYF.

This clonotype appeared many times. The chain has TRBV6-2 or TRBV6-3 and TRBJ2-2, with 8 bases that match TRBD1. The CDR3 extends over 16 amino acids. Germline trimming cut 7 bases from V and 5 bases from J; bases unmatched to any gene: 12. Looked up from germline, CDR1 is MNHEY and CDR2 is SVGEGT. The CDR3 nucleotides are TGTGCCAGCACCCGGTGGCAGGGGGCGTCTACCGGGGAGCTGTTTTTT. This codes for CASTRWQGASTGELFF.

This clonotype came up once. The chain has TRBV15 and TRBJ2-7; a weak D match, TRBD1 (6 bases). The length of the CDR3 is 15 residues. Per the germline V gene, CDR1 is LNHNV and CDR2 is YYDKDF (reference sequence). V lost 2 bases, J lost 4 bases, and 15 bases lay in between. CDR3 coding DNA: TGTGCCACCAGCAGACTGGCAACAGGGTTTTACGAGCAGTACTTC. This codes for CATSRLATGFYEQYF.

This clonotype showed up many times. CDR3 residues: CASSLGRGGTEAFF. CDR3 nucleotides: TGTGCCAGCAGTTTGGGCCGAGGGGGCACTGAAGCTTTCTTT. The chain carries TRBV27 and TRBJ1-1, with D possibly being TRBD1 (6 bases). V lost 3 bases and J lost 4, with 12 bases in between. CDR1 is MNHEY, CDR2 SMNVEV, per germline (reference sequence). This CDR3 is 14 amino acids long.

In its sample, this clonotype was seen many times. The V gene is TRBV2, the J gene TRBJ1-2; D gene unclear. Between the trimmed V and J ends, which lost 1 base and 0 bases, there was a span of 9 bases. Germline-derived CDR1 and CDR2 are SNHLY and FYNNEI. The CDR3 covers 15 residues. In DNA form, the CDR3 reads TGTGCCAGCAGTGAAGGGAGGCTGGCTAACTATGGCTACACCTTC. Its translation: CASSEGRLANYGYTF. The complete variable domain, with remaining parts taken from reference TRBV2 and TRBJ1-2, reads EPEVTQTPSHQVTQMGQEVILRCVPISNHLYFYWYRQILGQKVEFLVSFYNNEISEKSEIFDDQFSVERPDGSNFTLKIRSTKLEDSAMYFCASSEGRLANYGYTFGSGTRLTVV.

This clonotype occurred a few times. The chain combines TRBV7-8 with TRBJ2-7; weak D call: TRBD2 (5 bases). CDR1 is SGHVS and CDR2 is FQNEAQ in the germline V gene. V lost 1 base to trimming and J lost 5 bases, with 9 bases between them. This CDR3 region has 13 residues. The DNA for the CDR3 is TGTGCCAGCAGCTTAGACCAGAGGGACGAGCAGTACTTC. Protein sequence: CASSLDQRDEQYF.

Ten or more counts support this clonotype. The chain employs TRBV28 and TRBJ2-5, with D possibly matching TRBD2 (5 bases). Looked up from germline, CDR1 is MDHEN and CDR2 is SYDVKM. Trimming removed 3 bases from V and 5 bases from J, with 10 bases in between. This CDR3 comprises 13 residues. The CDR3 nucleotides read TGTGCCAGCAGTTTTGGGGAGAGGGAGACCCAGTACTTC. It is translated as CASSFGERETQYF.

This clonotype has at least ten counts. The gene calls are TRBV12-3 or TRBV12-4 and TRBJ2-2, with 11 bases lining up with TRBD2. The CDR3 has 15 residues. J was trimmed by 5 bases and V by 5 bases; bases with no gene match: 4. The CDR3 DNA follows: TGTGCCAGCAGTACACTAGCGGGAGTTACCGGGGAGCTGTTTTTT. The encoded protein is CASSTLAGVTGELFF.

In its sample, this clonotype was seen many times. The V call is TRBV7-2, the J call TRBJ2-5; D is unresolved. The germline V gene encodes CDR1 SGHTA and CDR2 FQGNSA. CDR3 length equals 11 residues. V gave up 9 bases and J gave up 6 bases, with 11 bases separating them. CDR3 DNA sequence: TGTGCCAGTACCATCGGAAAGACCCAGTACTTC. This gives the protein CASTIGKTQYF.

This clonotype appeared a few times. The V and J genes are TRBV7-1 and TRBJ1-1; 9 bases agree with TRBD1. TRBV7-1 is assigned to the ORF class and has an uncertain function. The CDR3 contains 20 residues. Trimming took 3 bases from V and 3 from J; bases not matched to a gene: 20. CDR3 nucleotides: TGTGCCAGCAGCTCCTTACCCCTCCTGGACAGGGGCAGCCCGGACACTGAAGCTTTCTTT. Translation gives CASSSLPLLDRGSPDTEAFF.

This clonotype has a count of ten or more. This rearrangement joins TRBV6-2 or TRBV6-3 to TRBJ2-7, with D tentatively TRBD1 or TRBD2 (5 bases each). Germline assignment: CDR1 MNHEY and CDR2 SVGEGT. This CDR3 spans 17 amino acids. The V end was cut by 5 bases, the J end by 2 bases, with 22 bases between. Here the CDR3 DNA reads TGTGCCAGCAGTCCTATTAATACGGGACGGGGAACCTACGAGCAGTACTTC. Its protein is CASSPINTGRGTYEQYF.

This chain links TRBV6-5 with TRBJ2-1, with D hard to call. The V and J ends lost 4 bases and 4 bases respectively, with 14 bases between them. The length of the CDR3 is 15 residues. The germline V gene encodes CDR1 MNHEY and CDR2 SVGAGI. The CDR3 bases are TGTGCCAGCAGTTCAGACTCCGGAGCGTACAATGAGCAGTTCTTC. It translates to CASSSDSGAYNEQFF.

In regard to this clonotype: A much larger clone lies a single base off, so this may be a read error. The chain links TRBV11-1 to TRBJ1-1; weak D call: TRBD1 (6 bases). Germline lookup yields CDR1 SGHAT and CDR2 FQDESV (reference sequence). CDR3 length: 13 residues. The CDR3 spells CASSLRGTFSPFF. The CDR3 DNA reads TGTGCCAGCAGCTTACGAGGGACATTCTCCCCCTTTTTT.

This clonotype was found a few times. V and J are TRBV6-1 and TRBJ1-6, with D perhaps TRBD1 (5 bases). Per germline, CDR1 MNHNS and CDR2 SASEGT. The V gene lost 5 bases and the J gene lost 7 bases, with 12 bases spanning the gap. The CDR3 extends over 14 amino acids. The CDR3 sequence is CASSQGDPNSPLHF. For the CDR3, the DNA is TGTGCCAGCAGTCAAGGGGACCCGAATTCACCCCTCCACTTT.

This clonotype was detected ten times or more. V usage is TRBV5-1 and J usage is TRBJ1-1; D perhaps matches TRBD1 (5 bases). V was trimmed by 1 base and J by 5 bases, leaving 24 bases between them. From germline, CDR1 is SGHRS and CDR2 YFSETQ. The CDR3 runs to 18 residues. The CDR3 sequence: CASSLREGGTIEMTEAFF. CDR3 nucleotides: TGCGCCAGCAGCTTGAGGGAGGGAGGGACCATCGAGATGACTGAAGCTTTCTTT.

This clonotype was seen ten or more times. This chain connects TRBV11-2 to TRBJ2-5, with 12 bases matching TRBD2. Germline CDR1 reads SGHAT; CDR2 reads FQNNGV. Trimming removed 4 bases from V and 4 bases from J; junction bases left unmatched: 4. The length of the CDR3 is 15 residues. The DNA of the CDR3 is TGTGCCAGCAGCTCAAGACTAGCGGGAGCAGAGACCCAGTACTTC. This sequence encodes CASSSRLAGAETQYF.

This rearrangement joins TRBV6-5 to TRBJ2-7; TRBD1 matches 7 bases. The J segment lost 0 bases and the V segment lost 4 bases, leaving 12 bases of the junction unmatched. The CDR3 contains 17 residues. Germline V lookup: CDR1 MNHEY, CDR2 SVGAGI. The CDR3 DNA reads TGTGCCAGCAGTTCCCATCGCACCGGGACAGCCTCCTACGAGCAGTACTTC. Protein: CASSSHRTGTASYEQYF.

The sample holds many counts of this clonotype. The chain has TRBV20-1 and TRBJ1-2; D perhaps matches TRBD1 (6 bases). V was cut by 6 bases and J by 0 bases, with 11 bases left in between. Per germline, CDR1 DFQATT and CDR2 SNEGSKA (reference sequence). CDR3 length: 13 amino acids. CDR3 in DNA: TGCAGTGCGGGGGGGCCCGCTAACTATGGCTACACCTTC. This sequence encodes CSAGGPANYGYTF.

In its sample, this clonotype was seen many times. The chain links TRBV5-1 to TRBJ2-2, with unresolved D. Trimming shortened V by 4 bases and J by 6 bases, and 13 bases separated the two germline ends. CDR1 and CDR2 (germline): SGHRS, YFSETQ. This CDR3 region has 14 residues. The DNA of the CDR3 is TGCGCCAGCAGCCTGACATCAAGTGCCGGGGAGCTGTTTTTT. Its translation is CASSLTSSAGELFF.

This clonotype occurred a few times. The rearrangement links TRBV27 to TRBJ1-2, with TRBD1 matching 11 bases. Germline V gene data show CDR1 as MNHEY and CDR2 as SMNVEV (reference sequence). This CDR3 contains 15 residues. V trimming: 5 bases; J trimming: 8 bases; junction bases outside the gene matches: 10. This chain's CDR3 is CASSTSGTGGLGYTF. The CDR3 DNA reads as TGTGCCAGCAGTACATCCGGGACAGGGGGTCTCGGCTACACCTTC.

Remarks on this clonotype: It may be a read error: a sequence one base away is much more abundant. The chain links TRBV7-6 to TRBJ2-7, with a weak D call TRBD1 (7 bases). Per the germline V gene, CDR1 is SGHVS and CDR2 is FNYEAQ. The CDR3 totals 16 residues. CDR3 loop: CAGSRGEAGKAYEQYF. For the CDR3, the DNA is TGTGCCGGCAGCAGGGGGGAGGCAGGAAAGGCTTACGAGCAGTACTTC.

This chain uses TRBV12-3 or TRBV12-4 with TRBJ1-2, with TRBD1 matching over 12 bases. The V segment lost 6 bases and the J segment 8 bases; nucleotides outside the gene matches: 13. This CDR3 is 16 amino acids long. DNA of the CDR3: TGTGCCAGCAGCCTTGCCCCGGGACAGGGGGCTGGGGGCTACACCTTC. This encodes CASSLAPGQGAGGYTF.

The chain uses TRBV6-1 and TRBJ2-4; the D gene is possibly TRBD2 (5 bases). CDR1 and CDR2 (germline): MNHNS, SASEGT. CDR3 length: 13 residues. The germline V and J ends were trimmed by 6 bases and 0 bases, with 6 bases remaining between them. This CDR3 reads CASREGAKNIQYF. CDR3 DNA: TGTGCCAGCAGAGAGGGAGCCAAAAACATTCAGTACTTC.

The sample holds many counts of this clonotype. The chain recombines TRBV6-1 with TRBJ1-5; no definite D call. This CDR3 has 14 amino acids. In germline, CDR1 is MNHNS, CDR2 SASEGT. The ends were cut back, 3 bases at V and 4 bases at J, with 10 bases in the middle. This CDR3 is CASSERDVNQPQHF. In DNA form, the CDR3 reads TGTGCCAGCAGTGAGAGGGATGTAAATCAGCCCCAGCATTTT.

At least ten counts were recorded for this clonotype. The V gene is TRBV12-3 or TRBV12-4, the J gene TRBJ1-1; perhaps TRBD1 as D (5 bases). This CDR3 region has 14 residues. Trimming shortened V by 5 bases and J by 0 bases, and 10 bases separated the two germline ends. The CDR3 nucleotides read TGTGCCAGCAGTCGACAGACTTTGAACACTGAAGCTTTCTTT. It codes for CASSRQTLNTEAFF.

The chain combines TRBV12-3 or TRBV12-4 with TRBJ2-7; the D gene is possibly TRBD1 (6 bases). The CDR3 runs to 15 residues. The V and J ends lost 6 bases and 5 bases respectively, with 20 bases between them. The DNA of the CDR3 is TGTGCCAGCAGCTTCACAGGGTCACCCACCCACGAGCAGTACTTC. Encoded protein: CASSFTGSPTHEQYF.